The rows below give T cell receptor beta chains drawn from one sample of a study of CD8 T cells in ankylosing spondylitis. TCRdb ran MiXCR on the 5' RACE reads and lists one entry per CDR3 protein. The data show about 700,000 distinct CDR3 sequences, with 19% seen just once and 15% to 20% held by the top ten. Material: blood, either unsorted or a sorted T cell fraction (not recorded which). The source is a male donor with ankylosing spondylitis. The conserved cysteine and the conserved F or W are not part of the CDR3 here. Fields, in order: J gene, V gene, CDR3 protein.

j_call: TRBJ1-2; v_call: TRBV2; cdr3_aa: ASSDRGRIYGYT
j_call: TRBJ1-1; v_call: TRBV7-2; cdr3_aa: ASSLTYRMNTEAF
j_call: TRBJ1-2; v_call: TRBV7-2; cdr3_aa: ASSLGRNDYGYT
j_call: TRBJ2-3; v_call: TRBV20-1; cdr3_aa: SALPSGRDTDTQY
j_call: TRBJ2-7; v_call: TRBV19; cdr3_aa: ASSKTSTGTSYEQY
j_call: TRBJ1-6; v_call: TRBV12-3/TRBV12-4; cdr3_aa: ASSPRSWSPLH
j_call: TRBJ1-2; v_call: TRBV20-1; cdr3_aa: SASRGSKDGYT
j_call: TRBJ2-7; v_call: TRBV4-1; cdr3_aa: ASSPGLAETYEQY
j_call: TRBJ2-3; v_call: TRBV29-1; cdr3_aa: SALVSSGGTDTQY
j_call: TRBJ1-2; v_call: TRBV12-3/TRBV12-4; cdr3_aa: ASSGPPGRANNYGYT
j_call: TRBJ1-1; v_call: TRBV3-1; cdr3_aa: ASSHSEGNTEAF